The T cell receptor (beta chain) under discussion was sequenced for a study of blood T cell repertoires in COVID-19. This clone was seen a handful of times. From germline, CDR1 is SGHDT and CDR2 YYEEEE. The junction had 12 bases not matched to a gene; V was cut back by 4 bases and J by 6 bases. This CDR3 is 15 amino acids long. Original handling: The assay estimated nucleated cells by amplifying reference gene primers. The protocol was immunoSEQ multiplex PCR, while the TCRdb copy is restricted to in-frame clones and leaves out a portion. That table is the source of V, J and clone size, and D and trimming were worked out from the DNA. The repertoire holds roughly 220,000 clones, with around 84% as singletons.

Sample: peripheral blood. The clonotype originates from a man between 60 and 75 years old with acute or convalescent COVID-19. The J gene is TRBJ1-2, the V gene TRBV5-6; 7 bases align to TRBD1. CDR3 loop: CASSPVGRQGHGYTF. The CDR3 nucleotides read TGTGCCAGCAGCCCGGTGGGCCGACAGGGTCATGGCTACACCTTC.